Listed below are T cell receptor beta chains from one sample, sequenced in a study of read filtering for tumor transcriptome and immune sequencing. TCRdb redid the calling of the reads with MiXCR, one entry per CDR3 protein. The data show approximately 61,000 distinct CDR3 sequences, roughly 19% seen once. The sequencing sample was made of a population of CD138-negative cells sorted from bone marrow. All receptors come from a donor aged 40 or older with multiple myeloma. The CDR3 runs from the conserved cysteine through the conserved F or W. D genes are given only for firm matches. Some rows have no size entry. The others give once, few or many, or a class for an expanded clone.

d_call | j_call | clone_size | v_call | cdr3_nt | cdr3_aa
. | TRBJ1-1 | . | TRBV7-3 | TGTGCCAGCAGCTTAGGACATTCGAACACTGAAGCTTGCTTT | CASSLGHSNTEACF
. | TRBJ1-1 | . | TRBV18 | TGTGCCAGCTCACCCATATGGAACACTGAAGCTTTCTTT | CASSPIWNTEAFF
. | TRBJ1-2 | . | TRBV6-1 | TGTGCCAGCAGTGAAGCGCCAGCTAACTATGGCTACACCTTC | CASSEAPANYGYTF
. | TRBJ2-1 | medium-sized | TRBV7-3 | TGTGCCAGCAGCTCCCACCCGGCTAGTAATGAGCAGTTCTTC | CASSSHPASNEQFF
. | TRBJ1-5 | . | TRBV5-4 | TGTGCCAGCAGCCGCTTTGGCAATCAGCCCCAGCATTTT | CASSRFGNQPQHF
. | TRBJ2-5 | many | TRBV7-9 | TGTGCCAGCAGCCCTATTTCTGGACAAGAGACCCAGTACTTC | CASSPISGQETQYF
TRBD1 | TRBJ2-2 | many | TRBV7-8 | TGTGCCAGCAGCCCCAGGGGGACGACGAACACCGGGGAGCTGTTTTTT | CASSPRGTTNTGELFF
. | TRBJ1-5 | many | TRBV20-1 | TGCAGTGCTAGAGTAGGCATTAGCAATCAGCCCCAGCATTTT | CSARVGISNQPQHF
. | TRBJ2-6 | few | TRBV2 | TGTGCCAGCGGCTCTGGGGCCAACGTCCTGACTTTC | CASGSGANVLTF
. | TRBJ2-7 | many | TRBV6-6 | TGTGCCAGCAGCCTCCGTACAGAGCGGCAGTACTTC | CASSLRTERQYF
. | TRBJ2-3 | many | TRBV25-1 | TGTGCCAGCAGTGGTGGGGATACGCAGTATTTT | CASSGGDTQYF
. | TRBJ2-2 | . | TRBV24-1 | TGTGCCACCGGTTCCCAGCGGAGAACGAACGCCGGGGAGCTGTTTTTT | CATGSQRRTNAGELFF
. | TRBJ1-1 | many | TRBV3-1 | TGTGCCAGCAGCCCATACAGGGCGGCGGAAGCTTTCTTT | CASSPYRAAEAFF
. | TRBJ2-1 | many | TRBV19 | TGTGCCAGTAGTCCCGAGGGCGGAAGATTAGGGTACAATGAGCAGTTCTTC | CASSPEGGRLGYNEQFF
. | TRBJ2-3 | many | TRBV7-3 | TGTGCCAGCAGCTTAAGAGGGGTCCGGTGGACAGATACGCAGTATTTT | CASSLRGVRWTDTQYF
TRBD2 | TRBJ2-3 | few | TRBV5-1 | TGCGCCAGCAGCTTGGATAGGCGGGGGTACACAGATACGCAGTATTTT | CASSLDRRGYTDTQYF
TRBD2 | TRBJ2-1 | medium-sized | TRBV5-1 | TGCGCCAGCAGCTTGACTAGCGGTATGAATGAGCAGTTCTTC | CASSLTSGMNEQFF
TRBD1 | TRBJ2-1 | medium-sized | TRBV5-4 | TGTGCCAGCAGCTCCAGACAGGGGATCCCCAATGAGCAGTTCTTC | CASSSRQGIPNEQFF
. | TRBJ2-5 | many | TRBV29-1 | TGCAGCGTCCCCGGGACACCGTACCAAGAGACCCAGTACTTC | CSVPGTPYQETQYF
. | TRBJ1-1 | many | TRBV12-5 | TGTGCTAGTGGTTTGCGGGGTAAGAACACTGAAGCTTTCTTT | CASGLRGKNTEAFF
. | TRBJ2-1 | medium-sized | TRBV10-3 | TGTGCCATCAGGGCGGGAACTACAAATGAGCAGTTCTTC | CAIRAGTTNEQFF
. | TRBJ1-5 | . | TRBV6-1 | TGTGCCAGCAGAACTCCCACAGGCACCCGGGGGGGCAATCAGCCCCAGCATTTT | CASRTPTGTRGGNQPQHF
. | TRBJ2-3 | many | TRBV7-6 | TGTGCCAGCAGCTTAGGTGCAGGGACAGATACGCAGTATTTT | CASSLGAGTDTQYF
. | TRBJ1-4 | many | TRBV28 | TGTGCCAGCAGTTTACTCAGGCGACTGAATGAAAAACTGTTTTTT | CASSLLRRLNEKLFF
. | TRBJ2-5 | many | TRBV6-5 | TGTGCCAGCAGTTACGACCTAGTGGAGACCCAGTACTTC | CASSYDLVETQYF
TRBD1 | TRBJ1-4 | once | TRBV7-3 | TGTGCCAGCAGCAATTCAGGGGGACAACTGTTTTTT | CASSNSGGQLFF
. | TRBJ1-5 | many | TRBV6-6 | TGTGCCAGCAGTTACCCAAAAGGGGTCCAGCATTTT | CASSYPKGVQHF
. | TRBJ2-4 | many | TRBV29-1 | TGCAGCGTTGTTATGCCCCGGTCCAAAAACATTCAGTACTTC | CSVVMPRSKNIQYF
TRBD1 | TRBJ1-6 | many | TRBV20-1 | TGCAGTGCTAGAGGGGGTTTGACAGGGCTCAATTCACCCCTCCACTTT | CSARGGLTGLNSPLHF
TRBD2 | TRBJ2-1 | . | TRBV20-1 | TGCAAAACAACTAGCGGGAGGGACCATGAGCAGTTCTTC | CKTTSGRDHEQFF
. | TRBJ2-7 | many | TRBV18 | TGTGCCATCAAAGAGACCGGGACGTCCGAGTACTTC | CAIKETGTSEYF
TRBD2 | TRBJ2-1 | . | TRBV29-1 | TGCAGCACGACCGGGGCTAGCGGGATTCGGGATGAGCAGTTCTTC | CSTTGASGIRDEQFF
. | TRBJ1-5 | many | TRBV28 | TGTGCCAGCAGACAGGACCAGGGATTTCAGCCCCAGCATTTT | CASRQDQGFQPQHF
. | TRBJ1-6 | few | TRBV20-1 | TGCAGTGCTAGACCGCAACAGACCTCAGTCCACTTT | CSARPQQTSVHF
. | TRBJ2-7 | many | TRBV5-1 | TGCGCCAGCAGCCTGGAAGGGTCCGGGTACGAGCAGTACTTC | CASSLEGSGYEQYF
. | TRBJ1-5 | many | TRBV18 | TGTGCCAGCTCTTCCGGACAGTCTAGCAATCAGCCCCAGCATTTT | CASSSGQSSNQPQHF
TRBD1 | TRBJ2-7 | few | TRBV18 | TGTGCCAGCTCAGCCGGACAGGGTTACGAGCAGTACTTC | CASSAGQGYEQYF
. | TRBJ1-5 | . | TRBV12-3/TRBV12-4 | TGTGCCAGCAGTAGGGGGGGGGCAAACTTCCAGCCCCAGCATTTT | CASSRGGANFQPQHF
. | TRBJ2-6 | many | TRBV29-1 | TGCAGCGTTGAGGTGCAGACTGGGGCCAACGTCCTGACTTTC | CSVEVQTGANVLTF
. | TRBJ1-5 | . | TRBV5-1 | TGCGCCAGCAGCCCCGACGGATCCAGAGATCAGCCCCAGCATTTT | CASSPDGSRDQPQHF
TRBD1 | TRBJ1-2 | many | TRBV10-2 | TGCGCCAGCTCCGGACAGGGAGCCAACTATGGCTACACCTTC | CASSGQGANYGYTF
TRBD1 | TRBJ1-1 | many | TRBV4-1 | TGCGCCAGCAGCCAAACAGGGGTGGGGAACACTGAAGCTTTCTTT | CASSQTGVGNTEAFF
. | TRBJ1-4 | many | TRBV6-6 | TGTGCCAGCAGTTACTCGTTCAGTGCAACTAATGAAAAACTGTTTTTT | CASSYSFSATNEKLFF
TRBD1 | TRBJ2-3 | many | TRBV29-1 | TGCAGCGGAGACAGGGCCGGCACAGATACGCAGTATTTT | CSGDRAGTDTQYF
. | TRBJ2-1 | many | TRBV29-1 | TGCAGCGCCCTCCACCATGAGCAGTTCTTC | CSALHHEQFF
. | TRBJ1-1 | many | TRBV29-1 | TGCAGCGCCCCTCAGGGAAGTAAGAACACTGAAGCTTTCTTT | CSAPQGSKNTEAFF
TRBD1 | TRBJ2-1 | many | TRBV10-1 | TGCGCCAGCAGCGACAGGGGGCTGGCCCAGACCGACGGTGAGCAGTTCTTC | CASSDRGLAQTDGEQFF
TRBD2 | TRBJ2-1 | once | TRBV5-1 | TGCGCCAGCAGTCTCCTAGCGGGGGCCTACAATGAGCAGCTCTTC | CASSLLAGAYNEQLF
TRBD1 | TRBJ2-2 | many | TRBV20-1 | TGCAGTGCTAGAACTCAGGACAGGGAGAACACCGGGGAGCTGTTTTTT | CSARTQDRENTGELFF
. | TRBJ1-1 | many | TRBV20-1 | TGCAGTGCCGCTGAGGTGAACACTGAAGCTTTCTTT | CSAAEVNTEAFF
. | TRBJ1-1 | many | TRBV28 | TGTGCCAGCAGTACCGGACAGATGAACACTGAAGCTTTCTTT | CASSTGQMNTEAFF
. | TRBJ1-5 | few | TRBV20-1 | TGCAGTGCTTCACAGGGAGGGGAAGAAAATCAGCCCCAGCATTTT | CSASQGGEENQPQHF
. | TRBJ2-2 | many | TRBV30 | TGTGCCTGGAGTAGGCGGAGGCCCCCCGGGTCCACCGGGGAGCTGTTTTTT | CAWSRRRPPGSTGELFF
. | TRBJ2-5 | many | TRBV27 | TGTGCCAGCAGTTTAGTCGGCCAAGAGACCCAGTACTTC | CASSLVGQETQYF
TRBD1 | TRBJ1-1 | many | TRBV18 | TGTGCCAGCTCACCACCACAGGGGGGGAACACTGAAGCTTTCTTT | CASSPPQGGNTEAFF
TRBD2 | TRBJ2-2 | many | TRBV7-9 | TGTGCCAGCAGGCCCCTAGCGGACACCGGGGAGCTGTTTTTT | CASRPLADTGELFF
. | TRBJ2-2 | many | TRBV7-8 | TGTGCCAGCAGCTTAACCCCCTCAAACCTACGCGGAAACAGGGCCGGGGAGCTGTTTTTT | CASSLTPSNLRGNRAGELFF
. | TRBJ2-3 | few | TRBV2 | TGTGCCAGCACGAGCGCAGATACGCAGTATTTT | CASTSADTQYF
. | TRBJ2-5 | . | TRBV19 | TGTGCCAGTAGTAGAAGGGGGGGGGGAGAGACCCAGTACTTC | CASSRRGGGETQYF